This T cell receptor (beta chain) derives from a study of identical twins. Study-wide findings and caveats: Excess twin sharing in beta out-of-frame sequences was weaker. Zero-insertion findings could be partly confounded by invariant cells (MAIT and iNKT cells).

This clonotype came up a few times. Its target is not known. Each CDR3 protein gets one entry after TCRdb re-called the 5' RACE reads with MiXCR. The data show some 200,000 distinct CDR3 sequences, more than 6.5% seen once. In addition, the sample was reused for a study of yellow fever vaccine responses in identical twins.

The TCR was taken from a woman younger than 30 in good health. The specimen sequenced was memory (CD45RO+) T cells sorted from blood.

CDR3 DNA sequence: TGTGCCAGCAGCTTCGAGCGGGAAGGCGAGCAGTACTTC. This sequence encodes CASSFEREGEQYF. J is TRBJ2-7 and V is TRBV11-2; 7 bases map to TRBD2. V lost 3 bases to trimming and J lost 6 bases; unmatched junction nucleotides: 5. Germline V gene data show CDR1 as SGHAT and CDR2 as FQNNGV. The CDR3 loop spans 13 amino acids.